This record covers a single T cell receptor (beta chain). Germline loops: CDR1 LGHNA, CDR2 YSLEER. The CDR3 loop spans 16 amino acids. Trimming removed 0 bases from V and 0 bases from J, with 9 bases in between. The data were taken from a study of blood T cell repertoires in COVID-19. In the original processing: Estimated nucleated cell counts came from reference gene primer amplification. Using immunoSEQ multiplex PCR, the repertoire was profiled, and TCRdb retains in-frame clones only, with some absent. The V and J calls and the clone size are those of that table, but D and trimming were determined from the DNA. The repertoire holds 200,000 to 250,000 clones, with about nine tenths as singletons.

The sample consisted of peripheral blood. The origin of this receptor is a woman between 50 and 59 years old with acute or convalescent COVID-19. V usage is TRBV4-3 and J usage is TRBJ1-3; D gene unclear. This CDR3 reads CASSQEFPPSGNTIYF. The CDR3 nucleotides are TGCGCCAGCAGCCAAGAGTTTCCTCCCTCTGGAAACACCATATATTTT.